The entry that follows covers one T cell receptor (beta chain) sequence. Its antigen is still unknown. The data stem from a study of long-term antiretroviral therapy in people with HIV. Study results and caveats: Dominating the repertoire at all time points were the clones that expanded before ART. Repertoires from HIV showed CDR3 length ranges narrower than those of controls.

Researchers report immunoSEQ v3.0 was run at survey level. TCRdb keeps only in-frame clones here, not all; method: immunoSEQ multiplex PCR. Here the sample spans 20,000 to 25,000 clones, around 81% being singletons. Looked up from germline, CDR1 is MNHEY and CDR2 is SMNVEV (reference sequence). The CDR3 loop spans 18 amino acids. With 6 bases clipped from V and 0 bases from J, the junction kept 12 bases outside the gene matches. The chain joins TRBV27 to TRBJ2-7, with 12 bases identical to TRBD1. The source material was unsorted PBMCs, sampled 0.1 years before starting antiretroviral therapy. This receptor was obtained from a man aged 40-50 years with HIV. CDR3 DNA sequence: TGTGCCAGCAGCAAAGAAGGGACAGGGGGCCGACACTCCTACGAGCAGTACTTC. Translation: CASSKEGTGGRHSYEQYF.